The clone carrying this TCR beta chain was seen at least ten times. Antigen specificity is unknown. This record comes from a study of T-cell memory formation after mild COVID-19. Study conclusions and caveats: Day 37-peaking second-wave clones had unconfirmed SARS-CoV-2 specificity.

Germline CDR1 LNHNV, CDR2 YYDKDF (reference sequence). The CDR3 is made up of 14 amino acids. V gave up 5 bases and J gave up 2 bases, with 13 bases separating them. TCRdb redid the calling of the 5' RACE reads with MiXCR, one entry per CDR3 protein. The sample includes under 40,000 distinct CDR3 sequences, 6% to 7.5% of them seen just once. V and J are TRBV15 and TRBJ2-7, with D maybe TRBD1 (6 bases). Sample: PBMCs or a T cell subset sorted from them (not recorded which). This clonotype originated in an adult who had mild COVID-19 (a few samples of this study predate the infection). Cell type and time point are not known. CDR3 sequence reads: CATSASQGPYEQYF. The CDR3 coding sequence is TGTGCCACCAGCGCCAGCCAGGGGCCCTACGAGCAGTACTTC.